This entry lists 25 T cell receptor beta chains sequenced from one sample in a study of cytomegalovirus exposure and HLA in healthy donors. The study ran its PCR with 60 Vbeta and 13 Jbeta primers. The repertoire was sequenced with immunoSEQ multiplex PCR; TCRdb's copy has only in-frame clones and lacks some. In the table there are 110,000 or so clones, under 90% of which are singletons. Input material: PBMCs. All receptors derive from a woman aged 18-29 years in good health and CMV-seronegative.

The rearrangement links TRBV29-1 to TRBJ1-2; a weak D match, TRBD1 (6 bases). V was pared by 3 bases and J by 5 bases, with 10 bases between. Germline V gene lookup returns CDR1 SQVTM and CDR2 ANQGSEA. CDR3 length: 12 residues. The CDR3 coding sequence is TGCAGCGTTGACCGGCAGGGGTATGGCTACACCTTC. As protein: CSVDRQGYGYTF. Supplemented by reference TRBV29-1 and TRBJ1-2, the full variable domain reads SAVISQKPSRDICQRGTSLTIQCQVDSQVTMMFWYRQQPGQSLTLIATANQGSEATYESGFVIDKFPISRPNLTFSTLTVSNMSPEDSSIYLCSVDRQGYGYTFGSGTRLTVV.

This chain joins TRBV27 and TRBJ2-1, with 9 nucleotides matching TRBD1. With 10 bases clipped from V and 5 bases from J, the junction kept 9 bases outside the gene matches. The CDR3 is made up of 14 amino acids. Germline lookup yields CDR1 MNHEY and CDR2 SMNVEV (reference sequence). CDR3 protein: CATQYRDRDNEQFF. As DNA, the CDR3 is TGTGCCACACAATACCGGGACAGGGACAATGAGCAGTTCTTC.

J is TRBJ1-3 and V is TRBV30; D not certain. Germline assignment: CDR1 GTSNPN and CDR2 SVGIG (reference sequence). The CDR3 runs to 14 residues. The germline V and J ends were trimmed by 3 bases and 12 bases, with 21 bases remaining between them. The CDR3 DNA reads as TGTGCCTGGAGCGCCGATCGGTCACGGGAGGGCATATATTTT. Translation: CAWSADRSREGIYF.

CDR3 amino acids: CAWSKGGGLAVTLGGKYV. The CDR3 nucleotides are TGTGCCTGGAGTAAAGGCGGGGGACTAGCGGTAACCTTGGGAGGGAAGTACGTC. The V and J genes are TRBV30 and TRBJ2-7; 11 positions match TRBD2. Trimming took 2 bases from V and 11 from J; bases not matched to a gene: 23. The CDR3 runs to 18 residues. CDR1 and CDR2 (germline): GTSNPN, SVGIG (reference sequence).

The V gene is TRBV2, the J gene TRBJ2-1; no clear D. The CDR3 is 13 amino acids. Germline V gene lookup returns CDR1 SNHLY and CDR2 FYNNEI. Trimming stripped 1 base from V and 10 bases from J, with 11 bases between. Here the CDR3 reads CASSEGLVSEQFF. The CDR3 nucleotides read TGTGCCAGCAGTGAAGGGCTAGTGAGCGAGCAGTTCTTC.

The genes are TRBV6-4 and TRBJ2-2, with D unresolved. Germline assignment: CDR1 MRHNA and CDR2 SNTAGT. Trimming stripped 4 bases from V and 3 bases from J, with 9 bases between. The CDR3 has 14 amino acids. Here the CDR3 reads CASSGVAHTGELFF. The CDR3 nucleotides are TGTGCCAGCAGTGGTGTAGCCCACACCGGGGAGCTGTTTTTT.

The chain joins TRBV4-2 to TRBJ1-5; D gene unclear. V dropped 0 bases and J dropped 5 bases, with 5 bases sitting between them. The CDR3 loop spans 13 amino acids. Per germline, CDR1 LGHNA and CDR2 YNFKEQ. The CDR3 DNA is TGTGCCAGCAGCCAAGAATCAGATCAGCCCCAGCATTTT. It codes for CASSQESDQPQHF.

V and J are TRBV7-9 and TRBJ1-2; D perhaps matches TRBD1 (5 bases). Deletions cut 4 bases from V and 4 bases from J, with 13 bases between. The CDR3 has 14 residues. Per germline, CDR1 SEHNR and CDR2 FQNEAQ (reference sequence). The CDR3 coding sequence is TGTGCCAGCAGCTCCTGGGGCATTCTCTATGGCTACACCTTC. Amino acid sequence: CASSSWGILYGYTF.

The chain combines TRBV18 with TRBJ1-1; 12 bases are a match to TRBD1. Germline V lookup: CDR1 KGHSH, CDR2 LQKENI. J was trimmed by 5 bases and V by 3 bases; bases with no gene match: 10. The CDR3 covers 17 residues. The CDR3 coding sequence is TGTGCCAGCTCACCCGGATTGGGACAGGGGGCGCAAACTGAAGCTTTCTTT. It encodes CASSPGLGQGAQTEAFF.

The gene calls are TRBV6-1 and TRBJ1-4; D remains ambiguous. CDR3 size: 12 residues. Trimming took 2 bases from V and 5 from J, leaving 3 bases between them. Germline V gives CDR1 MNHNS, CDR2 SASEGT. The CDR3, as DNA: TGTGCCAGCAGTGAACAGAATGAAAAACTGTTTTTT. Amino acid sequence: CASSEQNEKLFF.

This chain connects TRBV18 to TRBJ1-4; a possible D gene is TRBD1 (6 bases). The ends were cut back, 4 bases at V and 8 bases at J, with 14 bases in the middle. This CDR3 region has 14 residues. CDR1 is KGHSH, CDR2 LQKENI, per germline. The CDR3 bases are TGTGCCAGCTCACAGAATACAGGGCAAGAAAAACTGTTTTTT. Protein product: CASSQNTGQEKLFF.

The chain has TRBV5-1 and TRBJ1-1; D might be TRBD1 (5 bases). V was shortened by 2 bases and J by 5 bases, with 16 bases between the two germline ends. The CDR3 has 15 amino acids. Germline CDR1 is SGHRS and CDR2 is YFSETQ. As DNA, the CDR3 is TGCGCCAGCAGCTTCACAATCCAGGGAGGTACTGAAGCTTTCTTT. Protein product: CASSFTIQGGTEAFF.

V is TRBV19 and J is TRBJ1-1; D possibly corresponds to TRBD1 (5 bases). Germline CDR1 and CDR2: LNHDA and SQIVND (reference sequence). Trimming removed 5 bases at V and 3 bases at J, with 13 bases between. The CDR3 spans 14 residues. CDR3 in amino acids: CASSSNQGYTEAFF. CDR3 sequence (DNA): TGTGCCAGTAGTTCCAATCAGGGTTACACTGAAGCTTTCTTT. Full variable domain (missing parts from reference TRBV19 and TRBJ1-1): DGGITQSPKYLFRKEGQNVTLSCEQNLNHDAMYWYRQDPGQGLRLIYYSQIVNDFQKGDIAEGYSVSREKKESFPLTVTSAQKNPTAFYLCASSSNQGYTEAFFGQGTRLTVV.

The V gene is TRBV29-1, the J gene TRBJ2-3, with D perhaps matching TRBD1 (6 bases). V was shortened by 2 bases and J by 5 bases, with 17 bases between the two germline ends. Germline CDR1 SQVTM, CDR2 ANQGSEA. This CDR3 spans 15 amino acids. The CDR3, as DNA: TGCAGCGTTGAAAGAGGACAGAGAATGGGAGATACGCAGTATTTT. Amino acid sequence: CSVERGQRMGDTQYF.

The rearrangement joins TRBV5-5 to TRBJ2-7; TRBD2 might be the D (6 bases). Trimming stripped 4 bases from V and 0 bases from J, with 14 bases between. Germline V gene data show CDR1 as SGHKS and CDR2 as YYEKEE (reference sequence). The CDR3 covers 15 residues. CDR3 sequence (DNA): TGTGCCAGCAGCGGGACCGGGACTGCCTCCTACGAGCAGTACTTC. Protein sequence: CASSGTGTASYEQYF.

The chain recombines TRBV6-6 with TRBJ2-1, with 11 bases that match TRBD1. Germline lookup yields CDR1 MNHNY and CDR2 SVGAGI (reference sequence). Germline trimming cut 7 bases from V and 6 bases from J; bases unmatched to any gene: 5. The CDR3 has 14 residues. This CDR3 is CASNAGTGGNEQFF. The CDR3 region has the DNA TGTGCCAGCAACGCCGGGACAGGGGGCAATGAGCAGTTCTTC.

CDR3 region: CASSWVEGSSGNTIYF. In nucleotides, the CDR3 is TGTGCCAGCAGTTGGGTGGAGGGGAGCTCTGGAAACACCATATATTTT. This sequence joins TRBV6-6 and TRBJ1-3; D is perhaps TRBD1 (5 bases). Germline values: CDR1 MNHNY, CDR2 SVGAGI (reference sequence). This CDR3 comprises 16 residues. Trimming stripped 4 bases from V and 0 bases from J, with 13 bases between.

V and J are TRBV19 and TRBJ1-5; D unresolved. This CDR3 has 13 amino acids. In germline, CDR1 is LNHDA, CDR2 SQIVND (reference sequence). Trimming took 2 bases from V and 7 from J, leaving 9 bases between them. The CDR3: CASSILTVQPQHF. DNA of the CDR3: TGTGCCAGTAGTATATTAACGGTGCAGCCCCAGCATTTT.

This chain uses TRBV11-2 with TRBJ2-3, with D possibly matching TRBD1 (5 bases). Germline values: CDR1 SGHAT, CDR2 FQNNGV. V was pared by 2 bases and J by 0 bases, with 9 bases between. CDR3 size: 15 residues. The CDR3 here is CASSLSRVSTDTQYF. CDR3 DNA: TGTGCCAGCAGCTTATCCAGGGTGAGCACAGATACGCAGTATTTT.

The rearrangement uses TRBV15 and TRBJ2-1, with D tentatively TRBD2 (6 bases). Trimming removed 0 bases from V and 0 bases from J, with 21 bases in between. Germline V gene sequence: CDR1 LNHNV, CDR2 YYDKDF (reference sequence). The length of the CDR3 is 20 residues. The CDR3: CATSRDWRELTASSYNEQFF. In nucleotides, the CDR3 is TGTGCCACCAGCAGAGATTGGAGGGAACTCACCGCTAGCTCCTACAATGAGCAGTTCTTC.

This clone was recorded a few times. V gene TRBV6-5 combines with J gene TRBJ1-3, with unresolved D. The CDR3 runs 15 residues. CDR1 is MNHEY and CDR2 is SVGAGI in the germline V gene. V was clipped by 2 bases and J by 0 bases, with 8 bases between them. The CDR3: CASSYAGHSGNTIYF. Here the CDR3 DNA reads TGTGCCAGCAGTTACGCGGGTCACTCTGGAAACACCATATATTTT.

The chain recombines TRBV18 with TRBJ2-1; D remains unclear. CDR1 KGHSH and CDR2 LQKENI come from the germline V gene. V was pared by 0 bases and J by 1 base, with 10 bases between. The CDR3 is 16 amino acids. The DNA for the CDR3 is TGTGCCAGCTCACCACCGGCCACACCATCCTACAATGAGCAGTTCTTC. This encodes CASSPPATPSYNEQFF.

The V call is TRBV6-4, the J call TRBJ2-1; 11 bases are shared with TRBD2. Germline trimming cut 6 bases from V and 4 bases from J; bases unmatched to any gene: 5. The CDR3 has 15 residues. Germline V gene sequence: CDR1 MRHNA, CDR2 SNTAGT. DNA for the CDR3: TGTGCCAGCAGCCCCGGGACTAGCGGATACAATGAGCAGTTCTTC. It is translated as CASSPGTSGYNEQFF.

The chain has TRBV2 and TRBJ1-4, with 7 positions matching TRBD1. The CDR3 contains 15 residues. CDR1 and CDR2 (germline): SNHLY, FYNNEI. J gave up 5 bases and V 7 bases, and 10 bases lay outside the gene matches. The CDR3 sequence is CASKLRDRKNEKLFF. The CDR3 DNA is TGTGCCAGCAAGCTGCGGGACAGAAAAAATGAAAAACTGTTTTTT.

The chain is built from TRBV29-1 and TRBJ2-2; 10 bases agree with TRBD2. J gave up 4 bases and V 5 bases, and 10 bases lay outside the gene matches. CDR1 and CDR2 (germline): SQVTM, ANQGSEA. CDR3 length: 16 amino acids. The CDR3 nucleotides read TGCAGCGTTCAGGCCTTCCTAGCGGGAGCCACCGGGGAGCTGTTTTTT. Its translation: CSVQAFLAGATGELFF.